One sample yielded the 29 T cell receptor beta chains listed below, sequenced in a study of T cell repertoires in cytomegalovirus infection. Each CDR3 protein is one row after TCRdb ran MiXCR on the reads. The table includes approximately 500,000 distinct CDR3 sequences, 16% detected once. Sequencing was performed on CD8+ T cells from PBMCs. Receptors were obtained from a human donor in good health (CMV status not recorded). Some clones in this sample may be carry-over from other donors' samples.

The table lists this clonotype with many counts. The CDR3 nucleotides read TGTGCCAGCAGCCCGCGCTCCTTACTAGCGTCAGATACGCAGTATTTT. Translated: CASSPRSLLASDTQYF. This chain uses TRBV5-4 with TRBJ2-3, with 7 positions matching TRBD2. Germline trimming cut 4 bases from V and 4 bases from J; bases unmatched to any gene: 12. CDR1 SGHNT and CDR2 YYREEE come from the germline V gene (reference sequence). The CDR3 covers 16 residues.

The sample holds a few counts of this clonotype. This chain joins TRBV20-1 and TRBJ1-4; D is possibly TRBD1 (5 bases). V lost 3 bases and J 8 bases, leaving 16 bases between the germline ends. The CDR3 loop spans 14 amino acids. In germline, CDR1 is DFQATT, CDR2 SNEGSKA (reference sequence). In nucleotides, the CDR3 is TGCAGTGCTAGGACAGTTTCTAGTGGGGAAAAACTGTTTTTT. Protein product: CSARTVSSGEKLFF.

The chain couples TRBV4-1 to TRBJ2-6; D possibly corresponds to TRBD1 (7 bases). There are 18 residues in the CDR3. Germline CDR1 is MGHRA and CDR2 is YSYEKL. V lost 1 base and J 0 bases, leaving 13 bases between the germline ends. The CDR3 DNA follows: TGCGCCAGCAGCCAAGGGCCAGGGGGACTCTCTGGGGCCAACGTCCTGACTTTC. Protein sequence: CASSQGPGGLSGANVLTF.

This clonotype has more than one count but fewer than ten. The chain has TRBV20-1 and TRBJ2-1; the D gene is possibly TRBD1 (5 bases). The CDR3 is made up of 11 amino acids. Germline CDR1 and CDR2: DFQATT and SNEGSKA (reference sequence). Trimming cost V 5 bases and J 9 bases, with 11 bases left between them. In nucleotides, the CDR3 is TGCAGTGCTTGGGGCCGTAGTGAGCAGTTCTTC. Translation: CSAWGRSEQFF.

This clonotype was recorded at least ten times. The gene calls are TRBV27 and TRBJ1-2; D is undetermined. Trimming pared 2 bases from V and 2 bases from J, leaving 9 bases between. This CDR3 region has 14 residues. Germline CDR1 reads MNHEY; CDR2 reads SMNVEV (reference sequence). CDR3 loop: CASSLTASNYGYTF. CDR3 nucleotide sequence: TGTGCCAGCAGTTTAACCGCCTCAAACTATGGCTACACCTTC.

This clonotype was detected ten times or more. This chain uses TRBV6-1 with TRBJ1-1; 7 bases fit TRBD1. The junction had 0 bases not matched to a gene; V was cut back by 0 bases and J by 8 bases. The CDR3 totals 12 residues. CDR1 is MNHNS and CDR2 is SASEGT in the germline V gene. CDR3 DNA sequence: TGTGCCAGCAGTGAAGCGGACAGGGAAGCTTTCTTT. Protein product: CASSEADREAFF.

The V gene is TRBV9, the J gene TRBJ1-6, with 9 positions matching TRBD1. This CDR3 spans 15 amino acids. V was clipped by 4 bases and J by 10 bases; unmatched bases: 9. The germline gives CDR1 SGDLS, CDR2 YYNGEE. CDR3 nucleotide sequence: TGTGCCAGCAGCCCAGGACAGGGGAGAGGATCACCCCTCCACTTT. Its translation is CASSPGQGRGSPLHF.

The chain employs TRBV9 and TRBJ2-7; a weak D match, TRBD1 (6 bases). The germline V gene has CDR1 SGDLS and CDR2 YYNGEE. CDR3 length equals 15 residues. V gave up 2 bases and J gave up 0 bases, with 12 bases separating them. CDR3 DNA: TGTGCCAGCAGCGTGGGGGCAGGGAGCTCCTACGAGCAGTACTTC. Encoded protein: CASSVGAGSSYEQYF.

This clonotype has just a few counts. The gene calls are TRBV5-1 and TRBJ2-3, with a weak D call TRBD1 (6 bases). Germline CDR1 and CDR2: SGHRS and YFSETQ. Trimming pared 5 bases from V and 2 bases from J, leaving 9 bases between. This CDR3 is built from 13 residues. The CDR3 reads CASRDSHTDTQYF. For the CDR3, the DNA is TGCGCCAGCAGGGACAGTCACACAGATACGCAGTATTTT.

Regarding this clonotype: One junction end does not reproduce the germline sequence, and a read error may be involved. This rearrangement joins TRBV13 to TRBJ2-2; D gene ambiguous. The CDR3 is 14 amino acids. Germline CDR1 PRHDT, CDR2 FYEKMQ (reference sequence). The CDR3 DNA follows: TGTGCCAGCAGTTTAGCAGACCTCACCGGGGAGCTGTTTTTT. Its translation is CASSLADLTGELFF. The full variable domain, in which reference TRBV13 and TRBJ2-2 provide the parts outside the CDR3, is AAGVIQSPRHLIKEKRETATLKCYPIPRHDTVYWYQQGPGQDPQFLISFYEKMQSDKGSIPDRFSAQQFSDYHSELNMSSLELGDSALYFCASSLADLTGELFFGEGSRLTVL.

This clonotype was seen at least ten times. The chain is built from TRBV11-2 and TRBJ2-4; 7 bases are shared with TRBD1. The CDR3 totals 14 residues. Germline-derived CDR1 and CDR2 are SGHAT and FQNNGV. The V segment lost 1 base and the J segment 8 bases; nucleotides outside the gene matches: 5. The CDR3 region is CASSLATGRYIQYF. The DNA of the CDR3 is TGTGCCAGCAGCTTAGCGACAGGGAGATACATTCAGTACTTC. The whole variable domain, remainder taken from reference TRBV11-2 and TRBJ2-4, is EAGVAQSPRYKIIEKRQSVAFWCNPISGHATLYWYQQILGQGPKLLIQFQNNGVVDDSQLPKDRFSAERLKGVDSTLKIQPAKLEDSAVYLCASSLATGRYIQYFGAGTRLSVL.

CDR3 coding DNA: TGTGCCAGCAGCCCCCCCACGGCCTCCTCCTCTGGAAACACCATATATTTT. Protein: CASSPPTASSSGNTIYF. This chain links TRBV7-9 with TRBJ1-3; no clear D. This CDR3 spans 17 amino acids. V was shortened by 5 bases and J by 0 bases, with 17 bases between the two germline ends. Germline V CDR1 and CDR2: SEHNR, FQNEAQ (reference sequence).

This clonotype came up a few times. The chain employs TRBV20-1 and TRBJ2-1; 11 nucleotides align to TRBD2. Germline trimming cut 4 bases from V and 9 bases from J; bases unmatched to any gene: 8. CDR1 is DFQATT, CDR2 SNEGSKA, per germline (reference sequence). The CDR3 is 14 residues long. CDR3 nucleotides: TGCAGTGCTAAACAATTAGCGGGGGGGTTTGAGCAGTTCTTC. This translates into CSAKQLAGGFEQFF.

In this sample, this clonotype turned up many times. This sequence joins TRBV6-1 and TRBJ1-1; possible D gene TRBD1, 5 bases. This CDR3 is built from 13 residues. V dropped 6 bases and J dropped 0 bases, with 8 bases sitting between them. The germline V gene encodes CDR1 MNHNS and CDR2 SASEGT. The chain's CDR3 is CASRQTVNTEAFF. The CDR3 DNA reads as TGTGCCAGCAGACAGACAGTGAACACTGAAGCTTTCTTT.

This clonotype showed up just a few times. The chain carries TRBV2 and TRBJ2-3, with D possibly matching TRBD2 (5 bases). This CDR3 spans 13 amino acids. Trimming cost V 10 bases and J 3 bases, with 14 bases left between them. CDR1 SNHLY and CDR2 FYNNEI come from the germline V gene. This chain's CDR3 is CATRGRGTDTQYF. For the CDR3, the DNA is TGTGCCACGCGAGGTCGGGGAACAGATACGCAGTATTTT. The full variable domain, its missing parts supplied by reference TRBV2 and TRBJ2-3, is EPEVTQTPSHQVTQMGQEVILRCVPISNHLYFYWYRQILGQKVEFLVSFYNNEISEKSEIFDDQFSVERPDGSNFTLKIRSTKLEDSAMYFCATRGRGTDTQYFGPGTRLTVL.

This sequence joins TRBV5-1 and TRBJ2-7; D is uncertain. CDR3 length: 15 residues. Deletions cut 0 bases from V and 2 bases from J, with 12 bases between. The germline gives CDR1 SGHRS, CDR2 YFSETQ. CDR3 in DNA: TGCGCCAGCAGCTTGGAGGGCGGTTTTACCTACGAGCAGTACTTC. Translated, it gives CASSLEGGFTYEQYF.

This clonotype was recorded a few times. The chain links TRBV27 to TRBJ1-2; 7 bases match TRBD1. V shed 5 bases and J 4 bases; nucleotides not matched to a gene: 7. The CDR3 contains 14 residues. Germline CDR1 is MNHEY and CDR2 is SMNVEV (reference sequence). The CDR3 sequence is CASSNRTGFYGYTF. CDR3 sequence (DNA): TGTGCCAGCAGTAATAGGACAGGATTCTATGGCTACACCTTC.

This clonotype showed up just a few times. The V and J genes are TRBV4-1 and TRBJ1-1; a weak D match, TRBD1 (5 bases). The CDR3 is made up of 15 amino acids. Germline loops: CDR1 MGHRA, CDR2 YSYEKL. The V end was cut by 1 base, the J end by 1 base, with 10 bases between. Here the CDR3 reads CASSQAGQGNTEAFF. The DNA for the CDR3 is TGCGCCAGCAGCCAAGCAGGTCAGGGGAACACTGAAGCTTTCTTT.

This clonotype has only a few counts. The chain combines TRBV5-4 with TRBJ2-7; D possibly corresponds to TRBD1 (6 bases). Germline assignment: CDR1 SGHNT and CDR2 YYREEE (reference sequence). V was cut by 10 bases and J by 1 base, with 15 bases left in between. The length of the CDR3 is 13 residues. CDR3 DNA: TGTGCCTACCAACAGGGTCAGTCCTACGAGCAGTACTTC. Protein: CAYQQGQSYEQYF.

There are many counts of this clonotype. The V gene is TRBV19, the J gene TRBJ2-6, with D possibly matching TRBD2 (5 bases). V gave up 1 base and J gave up 2 bases, with 6 bases separating them. CDR3 size: 15 residues. Germline loops: CDR1 LNHDA, CDR2 SQIVND (reference sequence). The CDR3 here is CASSIGGAGANVLTF. CDR3 nucleotides: TGTGCCAGTAGTATAGGGGGAGCTGGGGCCAACGTCCTGACTTTC.

In its sample, this clonotype was seen many times. The genes are TRBV7-2 and TRBJ2-7; unclear D gene. With 5 bases removed from V and 5 bases from J, the gap between germline ends came to 7 bases. Germline V gives CDR1 SGHTA, CDR2 FQGNSA. This CDR3 is built from 11 residues. DNA for the CDR3: TGTGCCAGCAGCCCCTCGCACGAGCAGTACTTC. Translated, it gives CASSPSHEQYF.

This clonotype has at least ten counts. This chain links TRBV7-8 with TRBJ2-6; TRBD2 matches 8 bases. The J segment lost 12 bases and the V segment lost 1 base, leaving 2 bases of the junction unmatched. Germline values: CDR1 SGHVS, CDR2 FQNEAQ. This CDR3 comprises 13 residues. The CDR3 DNA follows: TGTGCCAGCAGCTTAGGGACTAGCCCCGTCCTGACTTTC. Translation gives CASSLGTSPVLTF.

The CDR3 sequence: CASSSGQAGVHNSPLHF. The CDR3 bases are TGTGCCAGCAGCTCAGGACAGGCGGGGGTTCATAATTCACCCCTCCACTTT. The chain recombines TRBV7-9 with TRBJ1-6; 7 bases are shared with TRBD1. This CDR3 is 17 amino acids long. CDR1 is SEHNR and CDR2 is FQNEAQ in the germline V gene (reference sequence). With 4 bases clipped from V and 5 bases from J, the junction kept 11 bases outside the gene matches.

The table lists this clonotype with many counts. The rearrangement links TRBV7-9 to TRBJ1-1, with D unresolved. Trimming stripped 7 bases from V and 7 bases from J, with 22 bases between. CDR3 length equals 15 residues. Germline V gives CDR1 SEHNR, CDR2 FQNEAQ (reference sequence). Written as DNA, the CDR3 is TGTGCCAGCACCCAAAATTTAGACATTCCCCATGAAGCTTTCTTT. This translates into CASTQNLDIPHEAFF.

In the case of this clonotype: This may stem from a read error, because a much larger clone lies one nucleotide away. The CDR3: CASSLGGETIQGRGTEAFF. Written as DNA, the CDR3 is TGTGCCAGCAGCTTAGGAGGCGAAACGATACAGGGACGCGGCACTGAAGCTTTCTTT. The chain is built from TRBV11-2 and TRBJ1-1; perhaps TRBD1 as D (6 bases). V was pared by 1 base and J by 4 bases, with 25 bases between. CDR3 length: 19 amino acids. Germline V CDR1 and CDR2: SGHAT, FQNNGV.

The CDR3 region has the DNA TGTGCCAGCAGTTCCCTAGACAACACAGATACGCAGTATTTT. Translation gives CASSSLDNTDTQYF. The chain combines TRBV25-1 with TRBJ2-3; D not certain. This CDR3 region has 14 residues. The V and J ends lost 5 bases and 2 bases respectively, with 11 bases between them. Germline assignment: CDR1 MGHDK and CDR2 SYGVNS.

V usage is TRBV6-1 and J usage is TRBJ2-5, with TRBD1 as a possible D gene (6 bases). V lost 3 bases and J lost 5, with 10 bases in between. The CDR3 has 13 residues. Germline CDR1 reads MNHNS; CDR2 reads SASEGT. The CDR3, as DNA: TGTGCCAGCAGTGATTGGGGGCAGGAGACCCAGTACTTC. Its protein product is CASSDWGQETQYF.

At least ten counts were recorded for this clonotype. The chain uses TRBV11-2 and TRBJ1-1; TRBD1 might be the D (5 bases). The V gene's germline CDR1 is SGHAT and CDR2 FQNNGV. The CDR3 contains 17 residues. Trimming took off 3 bases at V and 0 bases at J, with 17 bases between the two ends. CDR3 nucleotide sequence: TGTGCCAGCAGCTTCATAATGAGGGGAGGGGTGAACACTGAAGCTTTCTTT. It is translated as CASSFIMRGGVNTEAFF.

This clonotype was seen repeatedly, ten times or more. V is TRBV28 and J is TRBJ2-7; D may be TRBD1 (5 bases). Trimming took 5 bases from V and 4 from J, leaving 9 bases between them. The CDR3 consists of 12 residues. CDR1 is MDHEN, CDR2 SYDVKM, per germline. CDR3: CASSTAGYEQYF. CDR3 DNA: TGTGCCAGCAGTACCGCAGGGTACGAGCAGTACTTC. The whole variable domain, remainder taken from reference TRBV28 and TRBJ2-7, is DVKVTQSSRYLVKRTGEKVFLECVQDMDHENMFWYRQDPGLGLRLIYFSYDVKMKEKGDIPEGYSVSREKKERFSLILESASTNQTSMYLCASSTAGYEQYFGPGTRLTVT.